A single sample gave rise to the 7 T cell receptor beta chains below, sequenced in a study of shared clonotypes between healthy human individuals. Assay: immunoSEQ multiplex PCR; the TCRdb copy retains only in-frame clones and omits some. The table includes 2.3 million or so clones, approximately 95% detected once. Input material: naive CD4+ T cells from PBMCs. Described subset: CD45RA+ positively selected. These receptors were obtained from a young man in good health. Some clones in this sample may be carry-over from other donors' samples.

With regard to this clone: Different DNA sequences within this sample yield the same CDR3. The chain recombines TRBV5-4 with TRBJ2-6, with unresolved D. The CDR3 is 14 amino acids. Germline values: CDR1 SGHNT, CDR2 YYREEE (reference sequence). Deletions cut 0 bases from V and 4 bases from J, with 5 bases between. The chain's CDR3 is CASSLESGANVLTF. In nucleotides, the CDR3 is TGTGCCAGCAGCTTGGAGTCCGGGGCCAACGTCCTGACTTTC.

J is TRBJ2-2 and V is TRBV30; D unclear. Germline CDR1 and CDR2: GTSNPN and SVGIG (reference sequence). This CDR3 spans 15 amino acids. V gave up 3 bases and J gave up 0 bases, with 11 bases separating them. CDR3: CAWRVINANTGELFF. In nucleotides, the CDR3 is TGTGCCTGGAGGGTAATCAACGCGAACACCGGGGAGCTGTTTTTT.

Concerning this clone: Other DNA sequences of this sample code for an identical CDR3. This chain links TRBV5-1 with TRBJ2-5; TRBD2 is a possible D gene (5 bases). Germline V CDR1 and CDR2: SGHRS, YFSETQ. V was clipped by 1 base and J by 5 bases, with 9 bases between them. There are 13 residues in the CDR3. The CDR3 loop is CASSLSSQETQYF. In DNA, the CDR3 is TGCGCCAGCAGCTTGTCTAGCCAGGAGACCCAGTACTTC.

CDR3 sequence (DNA): TGTGCCAGCAGCGTGACTAGCGGGAGCCACGAGCAGTACTTC. The encoded protein is CASSVTSGSHEQYF. The V call is TRBV28, the J call TRBJ2-7; the match to TRBD2 covers 12 bases. V shed 6 bases and J 5 bases; nucleotides not matched to a gene: 5. Germline CDR1 and CDR2: MDHEN and SYDVKM. CDR3 length: 14 residues.

The chain links TRBV7-6 to TRBJ2-5; no clear D gene. Germline CDR1 reads SGHVS; CDR2 reads FNYEAQ. V was shortened by 4 bases and J by 5 bases, with 8 bases between the two germline ends. The CDR3 has 12 residues. The DNA of the CDR3 is TGTGCCAGCAGCTCGAGGTGGGAGACCCAGTACTTC. Protein sequence: CASSSRWETQYF. Full variable domain (remainder filled in from reference TRBV7-6 and TRBJ2-5): GAGVSQSPRYKVTKRGQDVALRCDPISGHVSLYWYRQALGQGPEFLTYFNYEAQQDKSGLPNDRFSAERPEGSISTLTIQRTEQRDSAMYRCASSSRWETQYFGPGTRLLVL.

The chain carries TRBV5-1 and TRBJ2-3; D is undetermined. CDR1 is SGHRS and CDR2 is YFSETQ in the germline V gene. Trimming removed 6 bases from V and 0 bases from J, with 11 bases in between. This CDR3 has 14 residues. DNA for the CDR3: TGCGCCAGCACCTTAGGATCTAGCACAGATACGCAGTATTTT. Translating it yields CASTLGSSTDTQYF.

This chain joins TRBV9 and TRBJ2-3; perhaps D is TRBD1 or TRBD2 (6 bases each). V was cut by 0 bases and J by 8 bases, with 13 bases left in between. CDR3 length equals 14 residues. Germline loops: CDR1 SGDLS, CDR2 YYNGEE. CDR3 residues: CASSVVPKGGTQYF. The CDR3 nucleotides read TGTGCCAGCAGCGTAGTCCCGAAGGGGGGTACGCAGTATTTT.